This is a list of T cell receptor beta chains from one sample in a study of a mutant IDH1 vaccine in newly diagnosed glioma. The method was immunoSEQ multiplex PCR; TCRdb's version includes in-frame clones alone and lacks a portion of them. The table has around 92,000 clones, 80% to 90% seen once. This specimen was PBMCs, taken from a glioma patient treated with radiotherapy, temozolomide or both. Source of these receptors: a woman between 50 and 59 years old with glioma. CDR3s include the opening cysteine and the closing phenylalanine or tryptophan. A D gene is named only where the DNA matches it firmly. Rows give clone size only sometimes, using once, few, many, or a class for an expanded clone.

d_gene	v_gene	abundance	j_gene	len	CDR3aa	CDR3nt
NA	TRBV6-5	NA	TRBJ2-7	13	CASSSRITYEQYF	TGTGCCAGCAGCAGTCGGATCACCTACGAGCAGTACTTC
NA	TRBV27	NA	TRBJ1-1	14	CASSSTKGGTEAFF	TGTGCCAGCAGTTCGACAAAGGGTGGCACTGAAGCTTTCTTT
TRBD1	TRBV5-1	NA	TRBJ2-6	17	CASSSTGVRSGANVLTF	TGCGCCAGCAGCTCGACAGGGGTTAGGTCTGGGGCCAACGTCCTGACTTTC
NA	TRBV18	once	TRBJ2-6	11	CASSGANVLTF	TGTGCCAGCTCTGGGGCCAACGTCCTGACTTTC
TRBD1	TRBV28	NA	TRBJ1-1	12	CASSLSDREAFF	TGTGCCAGCAGTTTATCGGACAGGGAAGCTTTCTTT
NA	TRBV6-5	NA	TRBJ1-2	13	CASRPGSPYGYTF	TGTGCCAGCAGGCCAGGCAGCCCTTATGGCTACACCTTC
NA	TRBV4-2	NA	TRBJ1-5	17	CASSQEDRPRGNQPQHF	TGTGCCAGCAGCCAAGAAGACAGGCCGCGAGGAAATCAGCCCCAGCATTTT
TRBD1	TRBV7-2	NA	TRBJ1-4	15	CASSLWGQGGEKLFF	TGTGCCAGCAGCCTCTGGGGACAGGGTGGTGAAAAACTGTTTTTT
NA	TRBV5-1	NA	TRBJ1-3	12	CASSTGGPDSYF	TGCGCCAGCAGCACCGGCGGTCCGGATTCATATTTT
TRBD1	TRBV9	NA	TRBJ1-5	14	CASSGGQSNQPQHF	TGTGCCAGCAGCGGGGGACAGAGCAATCAGCCCCAGCATTTT
TRBD1	TRBV6-1	once	TRBJ1-6	14	CASSEPGGGSPLHF	TGTGCCAGCAGTGAACCAGGGGGCGGCTCACCCCTCCACTTT
NA	TRBV7-9	NA	TRBJ2-5	14	CASSPRGAQETQYF	TGTGCCAGCAGCCCCAGGGGAGCCCAAGAGACCCAGTACTTC
NA	TRBV15	NA	TRBJ2-5	16	CATSRDRGGQGETQYF	TGTGCCACCAGCAGAGATCGTGGGGGGCAGGGAGAGACCCAGTACTTC
TRBD1	TRBV2	NA	TRBJ1-4	12	CASQTGGEKLFF	TGTGCCAGCCAAACAGGGGGTGAAAAACTGTTTTTT
TRBD1	TRBV27	NA	TRBJ2-3	16	CASSSDRVPRTDTQYF	TGTGCCAGCAGTTCCGACAGGGTTCCACGCACAGATACGCAGTATTTT
NA	TRBV12-2	NA	TRBJ1-5	14	CASRLGLHNQPQHF	TGTGCAAGTCGCTTAGGCCTACATAATCAGCCCCAGCATTTT
TRBD2	TRBV5-4	NA	TRBJ2-1	17	CASSLATAGLANNEQFF	TGTGCCAGCAGCTTGGCTACCGCGGGACTAGCTAACAATGAGCAGTTCTTC
NA	TRBV5-1	NA	TRBJ1-2	13	CASSWGSSYGYTF	TGCGCCAGCAGCTGGGGGTCTAGCTATGGCTACACCTTC
NA	TRBV7-9	NA	TRBJ2-5	15	CASSSTEAGRETQYF	TGTGCCAGCAGCTCAACCGAGGCGGGGCGGGAGACCCAGTACTTC
NA	TRBV5-4	NA	TRBJ1-5	12	CASSFRGQPQHF	TGTGCCAGCAGCTTCCGGGGACAGCCCCAGCATTTT
TRBD1	TRBV30	NA	TRBJ2-3	13	CAYDRGNTDTQYF	TGTGCCTACGACAGGGGTAACACAGATACGCAGTATTTT
NA	TRBV5-6	NA	TRBJ1-6	14	CASSYGEPTSPLHF	TGTGCCAGCAGCTATGGGGAGCCCACTTCACCCCTCCACTTT
NA	TRBV2	once	TRBJ1-4	12	CASSQGGGKLFF	TGTGCCAGCAGCCAGGGAGGGGGAAAACTGTTTTTT
NA	TRBV7-3	NA	TRBJ2-3	13	CASSLSFRDTQYF	TGTGCCAGCAGCTTATCTTTCCGCGATACGCAGTATTTT